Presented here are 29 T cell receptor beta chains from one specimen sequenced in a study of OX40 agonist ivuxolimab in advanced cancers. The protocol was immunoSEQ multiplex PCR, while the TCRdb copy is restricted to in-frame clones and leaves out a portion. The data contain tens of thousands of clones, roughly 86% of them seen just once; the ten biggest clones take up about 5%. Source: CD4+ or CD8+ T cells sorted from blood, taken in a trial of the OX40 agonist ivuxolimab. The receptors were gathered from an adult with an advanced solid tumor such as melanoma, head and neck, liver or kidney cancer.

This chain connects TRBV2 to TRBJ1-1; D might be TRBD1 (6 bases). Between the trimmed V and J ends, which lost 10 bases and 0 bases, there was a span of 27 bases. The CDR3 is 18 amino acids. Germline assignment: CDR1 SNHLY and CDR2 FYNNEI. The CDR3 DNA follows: TGTGCCATCACAGGACCTCCAGGGGCAGGCTCCATGAACACTGAAGCTTTCTTT. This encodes CAITGPPGAGSMNTEAFF.

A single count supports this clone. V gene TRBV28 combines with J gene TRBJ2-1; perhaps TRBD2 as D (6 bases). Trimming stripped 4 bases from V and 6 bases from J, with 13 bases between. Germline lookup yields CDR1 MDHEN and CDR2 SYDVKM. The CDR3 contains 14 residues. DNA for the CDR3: TGTGCCAGCAGTTGGGAACGGAGGGGCAATGAGCAGTTCTTC. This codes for CASSWERRGNEQFF.

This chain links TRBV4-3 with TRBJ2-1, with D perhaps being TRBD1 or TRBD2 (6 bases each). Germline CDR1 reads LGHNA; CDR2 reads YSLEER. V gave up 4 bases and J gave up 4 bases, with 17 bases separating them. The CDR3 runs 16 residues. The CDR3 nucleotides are TGCGCCAGCAGCCTTCAGGGGCTGGGGGGATACAATGAGCAGTTCTTC. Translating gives CASSLQGLGGYNEQFF.

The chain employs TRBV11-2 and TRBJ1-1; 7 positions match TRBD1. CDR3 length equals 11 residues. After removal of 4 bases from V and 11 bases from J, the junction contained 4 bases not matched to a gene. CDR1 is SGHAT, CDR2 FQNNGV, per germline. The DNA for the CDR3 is TGTGCCAGCAGCTACAGGGGCGCGGCTTTCTTT. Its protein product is CASSYRGAAFF. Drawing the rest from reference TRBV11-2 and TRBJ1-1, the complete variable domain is EAGVAQSPRYKIIEKRQSVAFWCNPISGHATLYWYQQILGQGPKLLIQFQNNGVVDDSQLPKDRFSAERLKGVDSTLKIQPAKLEDSAVYLCASSYRGAAFFGQGTRLTVV.

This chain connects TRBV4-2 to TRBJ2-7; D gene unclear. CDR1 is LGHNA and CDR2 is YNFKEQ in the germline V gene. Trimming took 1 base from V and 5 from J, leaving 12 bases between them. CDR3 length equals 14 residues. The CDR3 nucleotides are TGTGCCAGCAGCCAAGTATACTCCCTGGACGAGCAGTACTTC. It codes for CASSQVYSLDEQYF.

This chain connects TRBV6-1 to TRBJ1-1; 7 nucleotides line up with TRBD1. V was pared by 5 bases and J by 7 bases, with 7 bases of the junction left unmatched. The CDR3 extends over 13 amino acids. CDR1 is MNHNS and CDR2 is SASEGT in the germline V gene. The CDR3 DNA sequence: TGTGCCAGCAGTCGACAGGGAACAAGTGAAGCTTTCTTT. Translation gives CASSRQGTSEAFF.

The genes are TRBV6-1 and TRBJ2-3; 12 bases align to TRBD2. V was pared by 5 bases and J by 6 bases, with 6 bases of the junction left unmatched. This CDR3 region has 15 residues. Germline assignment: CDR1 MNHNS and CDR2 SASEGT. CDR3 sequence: CASSPWTSGDDTQYF. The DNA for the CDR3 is TGTGCCAGCAGTCCATGGACTAGCGGGGATGATACGCAGTATTTT.

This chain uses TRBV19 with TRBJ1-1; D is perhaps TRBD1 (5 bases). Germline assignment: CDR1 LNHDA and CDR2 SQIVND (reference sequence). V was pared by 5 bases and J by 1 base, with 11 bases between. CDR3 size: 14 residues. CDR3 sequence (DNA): TGTGCCAGTAGTCCTCGGGACGGGAACACTGAAGCTTTCTTT. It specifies CASSPRDGNTEAFF.

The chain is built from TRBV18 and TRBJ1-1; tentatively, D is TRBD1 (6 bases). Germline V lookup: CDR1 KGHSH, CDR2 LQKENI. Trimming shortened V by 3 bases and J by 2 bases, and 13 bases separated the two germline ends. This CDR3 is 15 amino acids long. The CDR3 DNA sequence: TGTGCCAGCTCACCCCCCGGGGGGGCCAACACTGAAGCTTTCTTT. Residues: CASSPPGGANTEAFF.

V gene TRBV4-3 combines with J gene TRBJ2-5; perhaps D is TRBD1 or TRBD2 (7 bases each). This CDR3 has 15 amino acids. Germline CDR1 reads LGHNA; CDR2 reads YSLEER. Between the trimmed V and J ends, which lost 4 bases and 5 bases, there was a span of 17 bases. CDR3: CASSRVYRGGETQYF. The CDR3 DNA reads TGCGCCAGCAGCCGCGTGTACAGGGGAGGGGAGACCCAGTACTTC.

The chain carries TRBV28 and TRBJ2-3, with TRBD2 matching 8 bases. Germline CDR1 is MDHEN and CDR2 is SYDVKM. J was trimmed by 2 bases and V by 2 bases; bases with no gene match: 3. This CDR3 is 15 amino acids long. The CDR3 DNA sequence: TGTGCCAGCAGTTTAGAACTAGCGGCCACAGATACGCAGTATTTT. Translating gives CASSLELAATDTQYF.

CDR3: CASSKREPPGEQFF. The CDR3 coding sequence is TGTGCCAGCAGCAAGCGGGAGCCCCCAGGGGAGCAGTTCTTC. This sequence joins TRBV2 and TRBJ2-1; 8 nucleotides agree with TRBD2. Germline trimming cut 6 bases from V and 10 bases from J; bases unmatched to any gene: 11. Germline V gene data show CDR1 as SNHLY and CDR2 as FYNNEI. CDR3 length equals 14 residues.

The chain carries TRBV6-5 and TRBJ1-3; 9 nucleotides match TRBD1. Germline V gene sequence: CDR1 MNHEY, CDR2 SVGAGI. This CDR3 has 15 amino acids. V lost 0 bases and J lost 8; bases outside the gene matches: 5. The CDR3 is CASSYSRDRVDTIYF. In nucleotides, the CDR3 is TGTGCCAGCAGTTACTCTAGGGACAGGGTCGACACCATATATTTT.

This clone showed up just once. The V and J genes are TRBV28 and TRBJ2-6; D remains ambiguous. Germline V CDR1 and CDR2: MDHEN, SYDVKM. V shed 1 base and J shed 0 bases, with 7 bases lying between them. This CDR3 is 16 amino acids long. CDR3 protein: CASSLSVLSGANVLTF. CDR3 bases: TGTGCCAGCAGTTTATCAGTTCTCTCTGGGGCCAACGTCCTGACTTTC.

CDR3 region: CASSKTGSSYGYTF. The CDR3 coding sequence is TGTGCCAGCAGCAAGACAGGTTCTAGCTATGGCTACACCTTC. The chain carries TRBV6-5 and TRBJ1-2; D is perhaps TRBD1 (6 bases). The CDR3 spans 14 residues. V was cut by 6 bases and J by 4 bases, with 15 bases left in between. Germline loops: CDR1 MNHEY, CDR2 SVGAGI.

The CDR3 DNA reads as TGTGCCAGCAGCTTAGAAGGGACAGGGCGGTCAGATACGCAGTATTTT. Protein: CASSLEGTGRSDTQYF. The V gene is TRBV7-9, the J gene TRBJ2-3; 9 bases fit TRBD1. Germline loops: CDR1 SEHNR, CDR2 FQNEAQ (reference sequence). CDR3 size: 16 residues. The junction had 6 bases not matched to a gene; V was cut back by 1 base and J by 4 bases.

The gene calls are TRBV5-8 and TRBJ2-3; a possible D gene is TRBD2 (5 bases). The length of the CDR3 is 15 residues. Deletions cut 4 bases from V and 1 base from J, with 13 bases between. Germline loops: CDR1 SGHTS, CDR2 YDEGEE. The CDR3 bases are TGTGCCAGCAGCCTCCGGACCGGGGGCACAGATACGCAGTATTTT. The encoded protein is CASSLRTGGTDTQYF.

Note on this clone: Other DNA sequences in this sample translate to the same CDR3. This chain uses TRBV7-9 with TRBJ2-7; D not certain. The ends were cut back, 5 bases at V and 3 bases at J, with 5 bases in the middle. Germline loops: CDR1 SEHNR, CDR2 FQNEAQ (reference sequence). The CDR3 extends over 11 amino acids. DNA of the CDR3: TGTGCCAGCAGCACCAGCTACGAGCAGTACTTC. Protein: CASSTSYEQYF.

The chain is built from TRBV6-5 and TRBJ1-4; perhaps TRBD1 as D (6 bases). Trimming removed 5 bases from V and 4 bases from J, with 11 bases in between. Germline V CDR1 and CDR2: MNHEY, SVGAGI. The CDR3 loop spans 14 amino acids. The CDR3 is CASSIGQINEKLFF. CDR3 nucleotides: TGTGCCAGCAGTATCGGACAGATTAATGAAAAACTGTTTTTT.

The CDR3 DNA sequence: TGCGCCAGCAACGAACAGGGGCTCGATTCACCCCTCCACTTT. Encoded protein: CASNEQGLDSPLHF. The rearrangement links TRBV5-1 to TRBJ1-6, with 7 bases aligning to TRBD1. CDR3 length: 14 residues. Germline V gene lookup returns CDR1 SGHRS and CDR2 YFSETQ. V shed 6 bases, J shed 8 bases, and the junction held 8 bases outside the gene matches.

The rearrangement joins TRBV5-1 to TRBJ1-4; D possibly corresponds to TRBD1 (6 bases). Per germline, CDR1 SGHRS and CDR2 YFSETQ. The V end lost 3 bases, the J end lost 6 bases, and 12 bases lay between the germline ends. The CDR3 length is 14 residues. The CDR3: CASSYTGSDEKLFF. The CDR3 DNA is TGCGCCAGCAGCTACACAGGGTCAGATGAAAAACTGTTTTTT.

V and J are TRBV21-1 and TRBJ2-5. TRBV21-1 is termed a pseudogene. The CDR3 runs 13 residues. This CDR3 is CASSIGAGETQYF. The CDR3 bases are TGTGCCAGCAGCATCGGGGCCGGGGAGACCCAGTACTTC.

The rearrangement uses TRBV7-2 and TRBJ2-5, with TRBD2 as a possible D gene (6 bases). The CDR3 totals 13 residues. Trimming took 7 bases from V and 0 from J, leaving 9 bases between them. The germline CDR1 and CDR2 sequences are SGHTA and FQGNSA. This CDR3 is CASTRGNQETQYF. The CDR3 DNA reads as TGTGCCAGCACCCGGGGGAACCAAGAGACCCAGTACTTC.

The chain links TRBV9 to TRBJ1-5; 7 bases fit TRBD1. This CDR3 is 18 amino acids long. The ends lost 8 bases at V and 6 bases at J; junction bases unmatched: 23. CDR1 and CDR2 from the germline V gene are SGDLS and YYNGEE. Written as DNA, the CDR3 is TGTGCCAGGACAATCTGCGTATCGGACCGGGACAGTTGTCAGCCCCAGCATTTT. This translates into CARTICVSDRDSCQPQHF.

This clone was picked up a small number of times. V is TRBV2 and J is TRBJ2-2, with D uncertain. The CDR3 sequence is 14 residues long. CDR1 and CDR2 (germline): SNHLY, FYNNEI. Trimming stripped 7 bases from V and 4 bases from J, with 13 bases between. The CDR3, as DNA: TGTGCCAGCACCCGCGTAGTAGTCACCGGGGAGCTGTTTTTT. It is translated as CASTRVVVTGELFF.

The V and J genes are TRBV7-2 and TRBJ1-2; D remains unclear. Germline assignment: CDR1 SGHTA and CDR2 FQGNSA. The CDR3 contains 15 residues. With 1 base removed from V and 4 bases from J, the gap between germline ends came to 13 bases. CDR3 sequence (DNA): TGTGCCAGCAGCTTAGGGGCAGGTGCCCGCTATGGCTACACCTTC. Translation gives CASSLGAGARYGYTF.

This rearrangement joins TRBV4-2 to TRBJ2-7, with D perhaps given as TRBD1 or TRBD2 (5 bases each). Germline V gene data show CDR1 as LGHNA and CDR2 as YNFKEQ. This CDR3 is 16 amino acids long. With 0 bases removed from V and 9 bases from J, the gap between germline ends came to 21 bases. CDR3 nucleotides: TGTGCCAGCAGCCAAGAAATCGGGACCGTGGCTGTCGGGCAGTACTTC. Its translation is CASSQEIGTVAVGQYF.

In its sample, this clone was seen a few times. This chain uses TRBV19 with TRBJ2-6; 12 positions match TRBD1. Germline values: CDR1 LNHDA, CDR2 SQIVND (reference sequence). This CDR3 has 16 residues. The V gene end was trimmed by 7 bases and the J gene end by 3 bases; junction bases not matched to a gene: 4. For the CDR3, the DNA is TGTGCCAGTAAGGGACAGGGGGCTGGTGGGGCCAACGTCCTGACTTTC. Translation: CASKGQGAGGANVLTF.

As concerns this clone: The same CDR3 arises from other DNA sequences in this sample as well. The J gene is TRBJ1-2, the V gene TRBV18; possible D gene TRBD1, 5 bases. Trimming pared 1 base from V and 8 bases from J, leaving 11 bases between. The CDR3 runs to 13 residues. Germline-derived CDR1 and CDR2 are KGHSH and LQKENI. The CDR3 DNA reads TGTGCCAGCTCACCACGGCAGGGCGAGGGCTACACCTTC. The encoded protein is CASSPRQGEGYTF.